The present entry profiles one T cell receptor beta chain with its context. What was amplified from RNA transcripts were TCR beta CDR3 regions. In the first-round RT-PCR of the TCR CDR3, the HTBI primer set was used. TCRdb re-called the multiplex PCR reads through MiXCR, storing one row per CDR3 protein. The table shows about 340,000 distinct CDR3 sequences, with roughly 21% occurring only once. This entry belongs to a study of T cells in Graves' hyperthyroidism and ophthalmopathy. Looked up from germline, CDR1 is MDHEN and CDR2 is SYDVKM. The CDR3 is 15 residues long. The germline V and J ends were trimmed by 6 bases and 0 bases, with 13 bases remaining between them.

This clonotype was obtained from a woman aged 50 to 60 with Graves' hyperthyroidism. The V and J genes are TRBV28 and TRBJ2-3; tentatively, D is TRBD1 (5 bases). The sequenced material came from blood. CDR3 coding DNA: TGTGCCAGCAGACAACCCCAGGGTAGCACAGATACGCAGTATTTT. It translates to CASRQPQGSTDTQYF.